Shown below are 5 T cell receptor beta chains from a single sample sequenced in a study of blood T cell repertoires in COVID-19. Sequencing was performed with immunoSEQ multiplex PCR; in TCRdb, only in-frame clones are kept and a portion is missing. Of approximately 450,000 clones listed, about 85% are singletons. The sequenced sample consisted of PBMCs or T cells enriched from blood (not recorded which). The receptors were gathered from a woman under 30 with acute COVID-19.

About this clone: One junction end disagrees with the germline gene, perhaps due to a read error. The gene calls are TRBV7-9 and TRBJ1-2, with a tentative D call TRBD1 (5 bases). This CDR3 has 15 residues. Germline CDR1 SEHNR, CDR2 FQNEAQ (reference sequence). CDR3 region: CASTLGEGRGYGYTF. CDR3 DNA: TGTGCCAGCACCTTAGGGGAGGGAAGAGGCTATGGCTACACCTTC. Variable domain in full (rest from reference TRBV7-9 and TRBJ1-2): DTGVSQNPRHKITKRGQNVTFRCDPISEHNRLYWYRQTLGQGPEFLTYFQNEAQLEKSRLLSDRFSAERPKGSFSTLEIQRTEQGDSAMYLCASTLGEGRGYGYTFGSGTRLTVV.

V is TRBV5-1 and J is TRBJ2-5; the D gene is possibly TRBD2 (6 bases). The CDR3 loop spans 13 amino acids. V was pared by 1 base and J by 4 bases, with 8 bases between. Germline CDR1 SGHRS, CDR2 YFSETQ. CDR3 sequence: CASSLQGGETQYF. Written as DNA, the CDR3 is TGCGCCAGCAGCTTGCAGGGAGGAGAGACCCAGTACTTC.

For the CDR3, the DNA is TGTGCCAGCAGCTCCGGACAGGGTCGCACTGAAGCTTTCTTT. It is translated as CASSSGQGRTEAFF. This sequence joins TRBV7-8 and TRBJ1-1; 8 positions agree with TRBD1. Per germline, CDR1 SGHVS and CDR2 FQNEAQ. V was pared by 4 bases and J by 4 bases, with 5 bases of the junction left unmatched. This CDR3 has 14 residues.

J is TRBJ1-2 and V is TRBV3-1 (or the pseudogene TRBV3-2), with 8 nucleotides matching TRBD1. V lost 3 bases to trimming and J lost 4 bases; unmatched junction nucleotides: 7. The CDR3 totals 15 residues. Germline values: CDR1 LGHDT, CDR2 YNNKEL (reference sequence). In DNA form, the CDR3 reads TGTGCCAGCAGCCAGCGGACAGGGTACGGCTATGGCTACACCTTC. Translating gives CASSQRTGYGYGYTF.

CDR3 loop: CASSQDRETQYF. Written as DNA, the CDR3 is TGCGCCAGCAGCCAAGATAGAGAGACCCAGTACTTC. The rearrangement joins TRBV4-3 to TRBJ2-5; D call uncertain. V was trimmed by 0 bases and J by 4 bases, leaving 3 bases between them. Germline V gene lookup returns CDR1 LGHNA and CDR2 YSLEER. The CDR3 length is 12 residues.